A single sample gave rise to the 15 T cell receptor beta chains below, sequenced in a study of STAT5B mutations in CD4+ large granular lymphocyte leukemia. Assay: immunoSEQ multiplex PCR; the TCRdb copy retains only in-frame clones and omits some. The sample has tens of thousands of clones, roughly 78% seen once. The specimen was CD4+ T cells from blood buffy coats. All receptors come from a human donor in good health.

This clone was recorded once. The chain couples TRBV14 to TRBJ1-2; TRBD1 might be the D (6 bases). The CDR3 contains 14 residues. In germline, CDR1 is SGHDN, CDR2 FVKESK. Trimming took 4 bases from V and 2 from J, leaving 11 bases between them. CDR3 amino acids: CASSRRDINYGYTF. CDR3 nucleotide sequence: TGTGCCAGCAGCCGCCGGGACATCAACTATGGCTACACCTTC. The entire variable domain, with the rest obtained from reference TRBV14 and TRBJ1-2, is as follows: EAGVTQFPSHSVIEKGQTVTLRCDPISGHDNLYWYRRVMGKEIKFLLHFVKESKQDESGMPNNRFLAERTGGTYSTLKVQPAELEDSGVYFCASSRRDINYGYTFGSGTRLTVV.

The genes are TRBV29-1 and TRBJ2-1; D remains unclear. The V end lost 3 bases, the J end lost 9 bases, and 15 bases lay between the germline ends. Germline-derived CDR1 and CDR2 are SQVTM and ANQGSEA. This CDR3 is 13 amino acids long. CDR3 sequence (DNA): TGCAGCGTTGAGTCTTCTTCGGTTGGTGAGCAGTTCTTC. Protein product: CSVESSSVGEQFF.

This rearrangement joins TRBV7-3 to TRBJ1-1; D gene uncertain. Germline lookup yields CDR1 SGHTA and CDR2 FQGTGA. The CDR3 is 13 residues long. V gave up 2 bases and J gave up 4 bases, with 8 bases separating them. The chain's CDR3 is CASSLFGTTEAFF. CDR3 sequence (DNA): TGTGCCAGCAGCTTATTCGGTACCACTGAAGCTTTCTTT.

The chain couples TRBV5-8 to TRBJ1-4; a weak D match, TRBD1 (6 bases). Germline values: CDR1 SGHTS, CDR2 YDEGEE. The CDR3 sequence is 14 residues long. The V and J ends lost 4 bases and 8 bases respectively, with 15 bases between them. Here the CDR3 DNA reads TGTGCCAGCAGCCAGGGGACCAACGGGGAAAAACTGTTTTTT. Its protein is CASSQGTNGEKLFF.

This clone was picked up a small number of times. This chain links TRBV6-5 with TRBJ1-2; 9 positions match TRBD1. The CDR3 spans 14 residues. The germline V gene encodes CDR1 MNHEY and CDR2 SVGAGI. Losses at the gene ends were 5 bases for V and 7 bases for J; bases not matched to a gene: 8. The CDR3: CASSAGTGSFGYTF. CDR3 bases: TGTGCCAGCAGTGCCGGGACAGGGAGTTTTGGCTACACCTTC.

The genes are TRBV19 and TRBJ1-3; D unclear. This CDR3 region has 12 residues. Germline loops: CDR1 LNHDA, CDR2 SQIVND (reference sequence). With 5 bases removed from V and 11 bases from J, the gap between germline ends came to 13 bases. The CDR3 coding sequence is TGTGCCAGTAGTCTCATTGGGAAGGCCATATATTTT. Encoded protein: CASSLIGKAIYF.

This clone was seen a few times. The V call is TRBV4-1, the J call TRBJ2-7, with 11 nucleotides matching TRBD1. Germline V gene data show CDR1 as MGHRA and CDR2 as YSYEKL. J lost 6 bases, V lost 0 bases, and 7 bases had no gene match. This CDR3 is 16 amino acids long. CDR3 protein: CASSQEARTGGAEQYF. In DNA, the CDR3 is TGCGCCAGCAGCCAAGAGGCGAGGACAGGGGGCGCCGAGCAGTACTTC.

The chain uses TRBV7-9 and TRBJ1-4, with D possibly matching TRBD1 (5 bases). The CDR3 runs 16 residues. V was trimmed by 0 bases and J by 6 bases, leaving 14 bases between them. Looked up from germline, CDR1 is SEHNR and CDR2 is FQNEAQ (reference sequence). CDR3 residues: CASSLAGATVYEKLFF. The CDR3 DNA follows: TGTGCCAGCAGCTTAGCCGGGGCAACAGTGTATGAAAAACTGTTTTTT. The full variable domain, in which reference TRBV7-9 and TRBJ1-4 provide the parts outside the CDR3, is DTGVSQNPRHKITKRGQNVTFRCDPISEHNRLYWYRQTLGQGPEFLTYFQNEAQLEKSRLLSDRFSAERPKGSFSTLEIQRTEQGDSAMYLCASSLAGATVYEKLFFGSGTQLSVL.

The chain recombines TRBV5-6 with TRBJ2-7; 14 bases are shared with TRBD2. Trimming took 3 bases from V and 2 from J; bases not matched to a gene: 4. The CDR3 runs to 16 residues. Germline lookup yields CDR1 SGHDT and CDR2 YYEEEE. The CDR3 spells CASSSGTSGGTYEQYF. CDR3 nucleotides: TGTGCCAGCAGCTCCGGGACTAGCGGGGGCACCTACGAGCAGTACTTC.

V usage is TRBV30 and J usage is TRBJ2-6, with a tentative D call TRBD2 (5 bases). The CDR3 has 14 amino acids. Trimming removed 5 bases at V and 1 base at J, with 9 bases between. Germline V gives CDR1 GTSNPN, CDR2 SVGIG (reference sequence). DNA for the CDR3: TGTGCCTGGGCCCGGGGTTCTGGGGCCAACGTCCTGACTTTC. This sequence encodes CAWARGSGANVLTF.

This clone was found a few times. The chain has TRBV2 and TRBJ1-6, with 7 bases identical to TRBD1. V lost 5 bases to trimming and J lost 9 bases; unmatched junction nucleotides: 4. Germline V gives CDR1 SNHLY, CDR2 FYNNEI. There are 13 residues in the CDR3. This CDR3 reads CASSRTGGSPLHF. In DNA form, the CDR3 reads TGTGCCAGCAGTCGGACAGGTGGTTCACCCCTCCACTTT.

The J gene is TRBJ2-7, the V gene TRBV6-5; unclear D gene. The CDR3 extends over 13 amino acids. Germline V lookup: CDR1 MNHEY, CDR2 SVGAGI. Trimming pared 6 bases from V and 3 bases from J, leaving 12 bases between. CDR3 DNA sequence: TGTGCCAGCAGGCAGCAGGCCCTCTACGAGCAGTACTTC. The encoded protein is CASRQQALYEQYF.

This chain connects TRBV19 to TRBJ1-2; 12 bases align to TRBD1. With V trimmed by 4 bases and J by 4 bases, 4 bases remained unmatched. Germline CDR1 is LNHDA and CDR2 is SQIVND (reference sequence). The CDR3 consists of 15 residues. The CDR3 sequence is CASSKRDRGPYGYTF. The DNA of the CDR3 is TGTGCCAGTAGTAAACGGGACAGGGGGCCCTATGGCTACACCTTC. Variable domain in full (rest from reference TRBV19 and TRBJ1-2): DGGITQSPKYLFRKEGQNVTLSCEQNLNHDAMYWYRQDPGQGLRLIYYSQIVNDFQKGDIAEGYSVSREKKESFPLTVTSAQKNPTAFYLCASSKRDRGPYGYTFGSGTRLTVV.

The chain couples TRBV11-3 to TRBJ2-2; 8 nucleotides agree with TRBD2. V was pared by 1 base and J by 2 bases, with 9 bases of the junction left unmatched. The germline V gene encodes CDR1 SGHNT and CDR2 YENEEA. There are 18 residues in the CDR3. CDR3 coding DNA: TGTGCCAGCAGCTTAGCCTCTCGAACTAGCGGAAACACCGGGGAGCTGTTTTTT. Its translation: CASSLASRTSGNTGELFF.

This clone was detected once. The gene calls are TRBV13 and TRBJ1-2, with D possibly TRBD1 on 6 matching bases. Trimming stripped 7 bases from V and 4 bases from J, with 16 bases between. The germline gives CDR1 PRHDT, CDR2 FYEKMQ (reference sequence). CDR3 length: 14 residues. The CDR3 loop is CASTLRGVTYGYTF. DNA of the CDR3: TGTGCCAGCACCCTTAGGGGGGTTACCTATGGCTACACCTTC.